The rows below give T cell receptor beta chains drawn from one sample of a study of cytomegalovirus exposure and HLA in healthy donors. Clones were sequenced by immunoSEQ multiplex PCR, and TCRdb holds only the in-frame ones, with some missing. In all, the sample yields around 210,000 clones. Sequencing was done on a sample of PBMCs. These receptors were taken from a girl aged 2-10 years in good health and CMV-seropositive. CDR3s include the opening cysteine and the closing phenylalanine or tryptophan. The D gene is left open where the match is weak.

V	J	D	DNA	CDR3
TRBV18	TRBJ2-7	TRBD1	TGTGCCAGCTCACCCTCCCGGACAGGGAGCTCCTACGAGCAGTACTTC	CASSPSRTGSSYEQYF
TRBV7-8	TRBJ2-3	NA	TGTGCCAGCGGTATTCCCGCGGCAGGGGATACGCAGTATTTT	CASGIPAAGDTQYF
TRBV7-9	TRBJ1-2	NA	TGTGCCAGCAGCTTCCTCATTATGGACAGCCGACGGGCCGGCTACACCTTC	CASSFLIMDSRRAGYTF
TRBV6-4	TRBJ1-1	NA	TGTGCCAGCAGTGCGACAGGATCCACTGAAGCTTTCTTT	CASSATGSTEAFF
TRBV6-4	TRBJ1-6	TRBD1	TGTGCCAGCAGTGGGACAGGGATGGATTCACCCCTCCACTTT	CASSGTGMDSPLHF
TRBV10-3	TRBJ1-1	NA	TGTGCCATCAGTGTAAGGGGGGGAGACGACACTGAAGCTTTCTTT	CAISVRGGDDTEAFF
TRBV19	TRBJ1-1	NA	TGTGCCAGTAGTACTACGACACTGCTCACTGAAGCTTTCTTT	CASSTTTLLTEAFF
TRBV5-4	TRBJ2-3	TRBD2	TGTGCCAGCAGCTCGGGACTAGGGGGTTACACAGATACGCAGTATTTT	CASSSGLGGYTDTQYF
TRBV7-8	TRBJ1-1	NA	TGTGCCAGCAGCCCAGAGACAGTAAACACTGAAGCTTTCTTT	CASSPETVNTEAFF
TRBV27	TRBJ2-7	TRBD2	TGTGCCAGCAGTCTCACTAGCGACTCCTACGAGCAGTACTTC	CASSLTSDSYEQYF
TRBV10-1	TRBJ2-1	TRBD2	TGCGCCAGCCAGGCGAGCGGGAGGGCCAAGTCCCCATACAATGAGCAGTTCTTC	CASQASGRAKSPYNEQFF
TRBV2	TRBJ2-7	NA	TGTGCCAGCAGTGAACTGCGCGGAGTATACGAGCAGTACTTC	CASSELRGVYEQYF
TRBV9	TRBJ2-5	TRBD2	TGTGCCAGCAGCTTGGGGACTAGCGGGAGAGAGACCCAGTACTTC	CASSLGTSGRETQYF
TRBV2	TRBJ2-3	TRBD1	TGTGCCAGCATTTGGACAGGGGCTTACACAGATACGCAGTATTTT	CASIWTGAYTDTQYF
TRBV4-1	TRBJ2-7	TRBD2	TGCGCCAGCAGCCAACCTAGCGGGTCGGGCTCCTACGAGCAGTACTTC	CASSQPSGSGSYEQYF
TRBV28	TRBJ1-2	TRBD1	TGTGCCAGCAGGACAGGGCGAAATGGCTACACCTTC	CASRTGRNGYTF
TRBV7-9	TRBJ2-2	NA	TGTGCCAGCATCCCCCGGGGGACTGAGAACACCGGGGAGCTGTTTTTT	CASIPRGTENTGELFF
TRBV23-1	TRBJ1-2	NA	TGCGTCGGAGGCGGAAACTATGGCTACACCTTC	CVGGGNYGYTF
TRBV4-1	TRBJ2-5	NA	TGCGCCAGCAGCCAAGTACTAGCAAAAGAGACCCAGTACTTC	CASSQVLAKETQYF
TRBV29-1	TRBJ2-1	NA	TGCAGCGTTGAAGACCGACACGGTTCCTACAATGAGCAGTTCTTC	CSVEDRHGSYNEQFF
TRBV15	TRBJ2-1	NA	TGTGCCACCAGCAGCGCTTACGGGGGTTTCGCCTACAATGAGCAGTTCTTC	CATSSAYGGFAYNEQFF
TRBV2	TRBJ2-7	TRBD1	TGTGCCAGCAGTAGAGAGGCAGGGGGCAGGTACGAGCAGTACTTC	CASSREAGGRYEQYF
TRBV10-3	TRBJ1-2	NA	TGTGCCATCATGGGACAAAGAAGCTATGGCTACACCTTC	CAIMGQRSYGYTF
TRBV7-8	TRBJ1-2	NA	TGTGCCAGCAGCTTGGACAATGGCGGCTACACCTTC	CASSLDNGGYTF
TRBV6-6	TRBJ2-7	NA	TGTGCCAGCAGCGAGGACAGCCCCACCTACGAGCAGTACTTC	CASSEDSPTYEQYF
TRBV11-3	TRBJ1-1	NA	TGTGCCAGCAGCGCCGCCAGGTACACTGAAGCTTTCTTT	CASSAARYTEAFF
TRBV6-6	TRBJ2-3	NA	TGTGCCAGCAGTTTTGAGCGGGCGGGCACAGATACGCAGTATTTT	CASSFERAGTDTQYF
TRBV7-9	TRBJ1-5	NA	TGTGCCAGCAGCTTAGCGCAGGCAGGGGTGTATCAGCCCCAGCATTTT	CASSLAQAGVYQPQHF
TRBV28	TRBJ1-5	NA	TGTGCCAGCAGTTTAGTGGCACACAGGGATGATCAGCCCCAGCATTTT	CASSLVAHRDDQPQHF